These 9 T cell receptor beta chains came from one sample sequenced in a study of STAT3 mutations in large granular lymphocyte leukemia. Broader study findings: Every T-LGLL patient had at least one immunodominant TCRbeta clonotype.

Assay: immunoSEQ multiplex PCR; the TCRdb copy retains only in-frame clones and omits some. The table includes about 9,000 clones, 88% detected once. No cognate antigen is known for these TCRs. Sequencing used peripheral blood mononuclear cells. These receptors were taken from a man older than 75 with T-cell large granular lymphocyte leukemia. Some clones in this sample may be carry-over from other donors' samples.

The rearrangement links TRBV19 to TRBJ2-7; maybe TRBD2 (5 bases). Germline CDR1 LNHDA, CDR2 SQIVND (reference sequence). Trimming removed 7 bases at V and 0 bases at J, with 13 bases between. CDR3 length: 14 residues. CDR3 nucleotides: TGTGCCAGTATGGAGGATAGGAGCTCCTACGAGCAGTACTTC. Translated, it gives CASMEDRSSYEQYF.

This clone was observed a handful of times. V usage is TRBV5-6 and J usage is TRBJ1-6; 9 positions match TRBD1. The germline V gene has CDR1 SGHDT and CDR2 YYEEEE. V shed 4 bases and J 10 bases; nucleotides not matched to a gene: 3. The CDR3 runs to 13 residues. The CDR3 here is CASSVGQGSPLHF. In DNA, the CDR3 is TGTGCCAGCAGCGTGGGACAGGGCTCACCCCTCCACTTT.

This rearrangement joins TRBV18 to TRBJ1-5; no definite D call. Deletions cut 3 bases from V and 11 bases from J, with 14 bases between. CDR1 is KGHSH and CDR2 is LQKENI in the germline V gene. The CDR3 extends over 13 amino acids. The CDR3 here is CASSPGVGEAQHF. DNA for the CDR3: TGTGCCAGCTCACCTGGGGTGGGTGAAGCCCAGCATTTT. Together with reference TRBV18 and TRBJ1-5, the CDR3 gives the full variable domain: NAGVMQNPRHLVRRRGQEARLRCSPMKGHSHVYWYRQLPEEGLKFMVYLQKENIIDESGMPKERFSAEFPKEGPSILRIQQVVRGDSAAYFCASSPGVGEAQHFGDGTRLSIL.

This clone was observed a handful of times. The chain uses TRBV9 and TRBJ2-7; possible D gene TRBD2, 6 bases. The germline V gene encodes CDR1 SGDLS and CDR2 YYNGEE. V was trimmed by 0 bases and J by 4 bases, leaving 14 bases between them. The CDR3 length is 15 residues. In nucleotides, the CDR3 is TGTGCCAGCAGCGTAGGTATGGAGGGATGGTACGAGCAGTACTTC. Translation: CASSVGMEGWYEQYF. Full variable domain (missing parts from reference TRBV9 and TRBJ2-7): DSGVTQTPKHLITATGQRVTLRCSPRSGDLSVYWYQQSLDQGLQFLIQYYNGEERAKGNILERFSAQQFPDLHSELNLSSLELGDSALYFCASSVGMEGWYEQYFGPGTRLTVT.

V is TRBV9 and J is TRBJ2-2, with unresolved D. The V and J ends lost 1 base and 1 base respectively, with 5 bases between them. Germline CDR1 is SGDLS and CDR2 is YYNGEE. This CDR3 is built from 14 residues. As DNA, the CDR3 is TGTGCCAGCAGCGTAAAGTTGAACACCGGGGAGCTGTTTTTT. It specifies CASSVKLNTGELFF.

This CDR3 is CASSLQGATMNTGELFF. The CDR3 region has the DNA TGTGCCAGCAGCCTACAGGGGGCAACTATGAACACCGGGGAGCTGTTTTTT. The chain employs TRBV7-9 and TRBJ2-2, with 9 nucleotides matching TRBD1. Losses at the gene ends were 5 bases for V and 1 base for J; bases not matched to a gene: 8. This CDR3 contains 17 residues. CDR1 and CDR2 (germline): SEHNR, FQNEAQ (reference sequence).

This chain connects TRBV19 to TRBJ1-1; tentative D call: TRBD1 (5 bases). Germline CDR1 is LNHDA and CDR2 is SQIVND (reference sequence). There are 14 residues in the CDR3. Trimming took off 6 bases at V and 2 bases at J, with 13 bases between the two ends. The CDR3 loop reads CASSPGGTNTEAFF. DNA for the CDR3: TGTGCCAGTAGCCCGGGGGGAACAAACACTGAAGCTTTCTTT.

The CDR3 region has the DNA TGCGCCAGCAGCTCCGGACAATCTGGGGCCAACGTCCTGACTTTC. It yields the protein CASSSGQSGANVLTF. J is TRBJ2-6 and V is TRBV5-1, with D possibly TRBD1 on 5 matching bases. The germline V gene encodes CDR1 SGHRS and CDR2 YFSETQ. V dropped 3 bases and J dropped 1 base, with 8 bases sitting between them. CDR3 length equals 15 residues.

This clone appeared a single time. The V and J genes are TRBV28 and TRBJ2-7; TRBD1 is a possible D gene (6 bases). CDR1 is MDHEN, CDR2 SYDVKM, per germline. Deletions cut 5 bases from V and 2 bases from J, with 13 bases between. CDR3 length: 14 residues. The CDR3 loop reads CASSTTGYPYEQYF. CDR3 sequence (DNA): TGTGCCAGCAGTACCACAGGGTACCCCTACGAGCAGTACTTC.